The sequence of this T cell receptor beta chain was determined in a study of CD8 T cells in Susac syndrome (dated by TCRdb to the late 2010s). In the study overall: The study used repertoire sequencing to test whether antigen drove CD8+ T cell activation and differentiation in Susac syndrome. The clonality of the CD8+ T cell repertoire was compared across approximately 11 healthy donors, roughly 14 Susac syndrome patients and around 16 multiple sclerosis patients.

Peripheral blood CD8+ and CD4+ T cells from healthy donors, Susac syndrome patients and multiple sclerosis patients were profiled by high-throughput TCR beta sequencing. Treatment-naive patients with stable or active relapsing-remitting disease fulfilling revised McDonald criteria were used as multiple sclerosis controls. CD8+ TEMRA cells were enriched by FACS, while bulk CD8+ and CD4+ T cells were purified by magnetic negative isolation. Blood was collected in EDTA tubes and processed within 24 hours, with PBMCs isolated through density gradient centrifugation. PBMCs destined for TCR sequencing were cryopreserved in liquid nitrogen and later thawed in a 37 °C water bath. The sorted or isolated CD4+, CD8+ and CD8+ TEMRA cells reached a purity of at least 90%. RNA was extracted with the RNeasy kit and roughly 0.45 to 1 ug was reverse transcribed using random hexamers. The immunoSEQ multiplex PCR assay, which covers 54 Vbeta and 13 Jbeta segments, was used to amplify TCR beta CDR3 regions. Bias from PCR amplification was corrected by using a synthetic template baseline for primer optimization and for computational correction. Turning to the authors' computational methods: Reads were assigned to V, D and J genes according to IMGT and analyzed in immunoSEQ Analyzer, with only productive sequences retained. Clonality was computed as one minus Shannon entropy normalized by log2 of the number of productive unique sequences. For each patient and control, public and private clones were evaluated among the 100 most prevalent clones. Clones were defined as Susac-specific if absent from the healthy and MS cohorts, from more than 900 published viral clones and from other ImmuneACCESS disease sequences. The raw public data were reprocessed by TCRdb itself: fastp quality trimming at Q25, MiXCR clonotype calling, in-frame beta chains only. Rows with a matching CDR3 protein are joined into one entry that keeps the most common DNA and genes. The V and J calls and clone size are TCRdb's, not the authors'. Across this sample there are 150,000 to 160,000 distinct CDR3 sequences, with 95% to 96% seen only once. In total, the top ten clones hold 0.13% to 0.15% of the sample.

Beyond this particular receptor, the publication reports: The number of individuals in the TCR sequencing and HLA analysis was recognized as being relatively small.

The germline V gene sets CDR1 to SQVTM and CDR2 to ANQGSEA. The cysteine opens and the phenylalanine closes a CDR3 of 13 amino acids. Just the 39-base CDR3 DNA is kept, in frame starting at base 1. V is cut back by 7 bases and J by 2 bases, with 6 bases in the junction unmatched. The table lists this clonotype with a count of one. It lacks a known antigen. Base-call qualities are not available, and no considerably larger clone is one nucleotide away. A single read makes a weak case. The rearranged chain carries TRBV29-1 and TRBJ2-7; 9 middle bases align to TRBD1. Input material: CD8+ T cells from PBMCs. This TCR came from a human donor with multiple sclerosis. The sequenced DNA: TGCAGCGCGACGGGGACAGGGACCTACGAGCAGTACTTC. Translated, this gives CSATGTGTYEQYF.